This TCR beta chain was sequenced for a study of T-cell memory formation after mild COVID-19. Remarks on this clonotype: What it binds is unknown.

General study points: A second wave expanding day 15 to 37 was CD4+-biased; contracting clones were balanced.

Trimming cost V 3 bases and J 4 bases, with 15 bases left between them. This CDR3 is built from 17 residues. Germline assignment: CDR1 KGHDR and CDR2 SFDVKD. TCRdb recomputed calls from the 5' RACE reads with MiXCR, one row per CDR3 protein. Of a few hundred thousand distinct CDR3 sequences detected, around 15% appear once; the ten largest clones hold around 22%. The specimen was PBMCs or a T cell subset sorted from them (not recorded which). The sequence derives from a man in his late teens or twenties who had mild COVID-19 (a few samples of this study predate the infection). Cell type and time point are not known. This chain links TRBV24-1 with TRBJ2-6; D perhaps matches TRBD2 (5 bases). CDR3 protein: CATSDGSRAAGANVLTF. The CDR3 DNA follows: TGTGCCACCAGTGATGGGTCGAGGGCGGCCGGGGCCAACGTCCTGACTTTC.